Listed here are 23 T cell receptor beta chains from one sample, sequenced in a study of neurological immune-mediated disorders. Specified time point: longitudinal time-point 3. TCRdb fed the 5' RACE reads into MiXCR, producing one record per CDR3 protein. The data contain roughly 100,000 distinct CDR3 sequences, about a tenth of them singletons. Input material: PBMCs. The source of these receptors is a female donor with HTLV-1-associated myelopathy (HAM/TSP).

The rearrangement joins TRBV28 to TRBJ2-1, with a possible D match to TRBD1 (6 bases). The germline V gene encodes CDR1 MDHEN and CDR2 SYDVKM. V dropped 2 bases and J dropped 0 bases, with 8 bases sitting between them. The CDR3 is 15 residues long. CDR3 protein: CASSLTGHSYNEQFF. Here the CDR3 DNA reads TGTGCCAGCAGTTTAACAGGGCACTCCTACAATGAGCAGTTCTTC.

This clonotype is medium-sized within its sample. This chain connects TRBV5-1 to TRBJ2-1, with TRBD1 matching 9 bases. CDR3 size: 15 residues. Germline V gives CDR1 SGHRS, CDR2 YFSETQ. Losses at the gene ends were 0 bases for V and 4 bases for J; bases not matched to a gene: 2. CDR3 protein: CASSLGQGVYNEQFF. CDR3 bases: TGCGCCAGCAGCTTGGGACAGGGGGTATACAATGAGCAGTTCTTC.

The chain has TRBV3-1 and TRBJ2-7, with 10 positions matching TRBD2. In germline, CDR1 is LGHDT, CDR2 YNNKEL (reference sequence). V gave up 3 bases and J gave up 5 bases; unmatched junction bases: 13. The CDR3 totals 17 residues. The CDR3 spells CASSHPSGGALVNEQYF. Here the CDR3 DNA reads TGTGCCAGCAGCCACCCCAGCGGGGGGGCCTTGGTTAACGAGCAGTACTTC.

This chain uses TRBV6-5 with TRBJ2-2; the match to TRBD1 covers 9 bases. V was pared by 5 bases and J by 3 bases, with 1 base of the junction left unmatched. This CDR3 is built from 14 residues. Per germline, CDR1 MNHEY and CDR2 SVGAGI. CDR3 sequence reads: CASSRDRDTGELFF. The DNA for the CDR3 is TGTGCCAGCAGTCGGGACAGGGACACCGGGGAGCTGTTTTTT.

This clonotype was observed at least ten times. The J gene is TRBJ2-7, the V gene TRBV11-2; D is unclear. CDR1 and CDR2 (germline): SGHAT, FQNNGV. The CDR3 has 14 amino acids. The V end was cut by 1 base, the J end by 2 bases, with 9 bases between. CDR3 sequence (DNA): TGTGCCAGCAGCTTAGCGGAAGCGACCTACGAGCAGTACTTC. This codes for CASSLAEATYEQYF.

This clonotype appeared many times. The J gene is TRBJ1-1, the V gene TRBV20-1; perhaps TRBD1 as D (6 bases). V was shortened by 3 bases and J by 2 bases, with 13 bases between the two germline ends. Germline loops: CDR1 DFQATT, CDR2 SNEGSKA (reference sequence). The CDR3 sequence is 14 residues long. CDR3 in amino acids: CSASRQAYNTEAFF. CDR3 nucleotide sequence: TGCAGTGCTAGCCGACAGGCTTATAACACTGAAGCTTTCTTT.

This clonotype was seen a handful of times. The genes are TRBV12-3 or TRBV12-4 and TRBJ1-1; D gene uncertain. V was cut by 10 bases and J by 6 bases, with 15 bases left in between. This CDR3 is 12 amino acids long. The CDR3 DNA sequence: TGTGCCACCAAGGACCCGGCGGCTGAAGCTTTCTTT. Translation gives CATKDPAAEAFF.

In this sample, this clonotype turned up many times. The chain recombines TRBV11-2 with TRBJ2-2, with 9 bases matching TRBD2. The junction had 8 bases not matched to a gene; V was cut back by 4 bases and J by 5 bases. The CDR3 extends over 16 amino acids. Germline assignment: CDR1 SGHAT and CDR2 FQNNGV. The CDR3 DNA is TGTGCCAGCAGCTCCGTAGCGGGGGCGGGGACCGGGGAGCTGTTTTTT. Its protein product is CASSSVAGAGTGELFF.

This clonotype came up many times. The V gene is TRBV7-2, the J gene TRBJ2-5, with 10 bases that match TRBD2. V trimming: 5 bases; J trimming: 5 bases; junction bases outside the gene matches: 20. The germline V gene encodes CDR1 SGHTA and CDR2 FQGNSA. There are 19 residues in the CDR3. CDR3 coding DNA: TGTGCCAGCAGCCCCCGAGGACAAAGCGGGGGGGCCAATCGGGAGACCCAGTACTTC. This sequence encodes CASSPRGQSGGANRETQYF.

The sample holds many counts of this clonotype. The gene calls are TRBV5-1 and TRBJ2-2, with D unclear. The germline gives CDR1 SGHRS, CDR2 YFSETQ. The CDR3 runs 13 residues. The V end lost 0 bases, the J end lost 6 bases, and 6 bases lay between the germline ends. The CDR3 nucleotides are TGCGCCAGCAGCTTGGGGGCTTCCGGGGAGCTGTTTTTT. Translation gives CASSLGASGELFF.

Concerning this clonotype: It may be a read error: a sequence one base away is much more abundant. This rearrangement joins TRBV28 to TRBJ2-1; no clear D gene. The CDR3 is 17 residues long. The V gene lost 3 bases and the J gene lost 6 bases, with 21 bases spanning the gap. Germline V gene data show CDR1 as MDHEN and CDR2 as SYDVKM. The DNA for the CDR3 is TGTGCCAGCAGTTTTGTACCCGGGTCTCATCCGGTCAATGAGCAGTTCTTC. This encodes CASSFVPGSHPVNEQFF.

This clonotype was seen repeatedly, ten times or more. This sequence joins TRBV5-1 and TRBJ1-5; D remains ambiguous. The germline V gene encodes CDR1 SGHRS and CDR2 YFSETQ. The V gene lost 4 bases and the J gene lost 1 base, with 15 bases spanning the gap. The CDR3 totals 16 residues. The chain's CDR3 is CASSPGGGRSNQPQHF. CDR3 nucleotides: TGCGCCAGCAGCCCTGGAGGAGGGAGAAGCAATCAGCCCCAGCATTTT.

In this sample, this clonotype turned up many times. Here the CDR3 reads CAIKEDSPGQPQHF. The DNA of the CDR3 is TGTGCCATCAAGGAAGACAGCCCAGGGCAGCCCCAGCATTTT. This rearrangement joins TRBV10-3 to TRBJ1-5, with a weak D call TRBD1 (5 bases). V was cut by 7 bases and J by 7 bases, with 17 bases left in between. The CDR3 runs 14 residues. Germline values: CDR1 ENHRY, CDR2 SYGVKD.

This clonotype was seen ten or more times. This chain links TRBV11-3 with TRBJ2-1; D possibly corresponds to TRBD1 (6 bases). Trimming took off 5 bases at V and 1 base at J, with 12 bases between the two ends. The CDR3 totals 15 residues. CDR1 is SGHNT and CDR2 is YENEEA in the germline V gene. CDR3 region: CASSPNRESYNEQFF. CDR3 in DNA: TGTGCCAGCAGCCCCAACAGGGAGTCCTACAATGAGCAGTTCTTC.

With regard to this clonotype: A read error may be the cause here, since a much bigger clone is one base away. V is TRBV5-1 and J is TRBJ1-5, with TRBD1 matching over 9 bases. J gave up 11 bases and V 4 bases, and 10 bases lay outside the gene matches. The germline gives CDR1 SGHRS, CDR2 YFSETQ. The CDR3 extends over 14 amino acids. This CDR3 is CASSSGQGQQTQHF. The CDR3 DNA follows: TGCGCCAGCAGCAGTGGACAGGGGCAACAGACCCAGCATTTT.

In its sample, this clonotype was seen a few times. The chain has TRBV5-6 and TRBJ2-2, with TRBD1 identical over 9 bases. Germline loops: CDR1 SGHDT, CDR2 YYEEEE. V was clipped by 4 bases and J by 3 bases; unmatched bases: 7. This CDR3 is 16 amino acids long. This chain's CDR3 is CASSPWDRDHTGELFF. The CDR3 DNA sequence: TGTGCCAGCAGCCCTTGGGACAGGGACCACACCGGGGAGCTGTTTTTT.

Comment on this clonotype: A much larger clone differs from this one at a single base, so this may be a read error. The chain employs TRBV6-5 and TRBJ2-6, with a weak D call TRBD2 (6 bases). This CDR3 is built from 15 residues. Germline values: CDR1 MNHEY, CDR2 SVGAGI. The chain's CDR3 is CASREGESGANILTF. CDR3 in DNA: TGTGCCAGCAGGGAGGGAGAGTCTGGGGCCAACATCCTGACTTTC.

Many counts were recorded for this clonotype. The chain recombines TRBV5-6 with TRBJ2-7; D is undetermined. Germline values: CDR1 SGHDT, CDR2 YYEEEE. Trimming cost V 1 base and J 6 bases, with 11 bases left between them. This CDR3 is built from 13 residues. CDR3 protein: CASSLSFVPEQYF. The CDR3 region has the DNA TGTGCCAGCAGCTTGTCATTCGTACCCGAGCAGTACTTC.

This clonotype was seen only a few times. This sequence joins TRBV9 and TRBJ1-1, with D maybe TRBD1 (5 bases). The CDR3 is 14 residues long. Germline V gene lookup returns CDR1 SGDLS and CDR2 YYNGEE. V lost 0 bases to trimming and J lost 5 bases, with 11 bases between them. The CDR3 DNA follows: TGTGCCAGCAGCGTAGGGGGGGGACCTACTGAAGCTTTCTTT. This sequence encodes CASSVGGGPTEAFF.

This clonotype has a count of ten or more. The CDR3 region has the DNA TGTGCCAGCAGTCCCTCCCGGGAAGAGACCCAGTACTTC. Amino acid sequence: CASSPSREETQYF. The chain joins TRBV7-2 to TRBJ2-5; D is unclear. Between the trimmed V and J ends, which lost 6 bases and 3 bases, there was a span of 11 bases. CDR3 length equals 13 residues. Per germline, CDR1 SGHTA and CDR2 FQGNSA.

In this sample, this clonotype turned up many times. This chain links TRBV4-2 with TRBJ2-2; TRBD1 aligns across 10 bases. J gave up 4 bases and V 4 bases, and 9 bases lay outside the gene matches. The CDR3 totals 17 residues. Germline values: CDR1 LGHNA, CDR2 YNFKEQ. CDR3 protein: CASSPRTGGTGTGELFF. As DNA, the CDR3 is TGTGCCAGCAGCCCAAGGACAGGGGGGACGGGCACCGGGGAGCTGTTTTTT.

The table lists this clonotype with many counts. The chain recombines TRBV3-1 with TRBJ1-1; D unclear. Per the germline V gene, CDR1 is LGHDT and CDR2 is YNNKEL (reference sequence). V dropped 3 bases and J dropped 11 bases, with 13 bases sitting between them. The CDR3 covers 12 residues. This chain's CDR3 is CASSQTSRRAFF. The CDR3 region has the DNA TGTGCCAGCAGCCAGACCTCCCGGCGGGCTTTCTTT.

Many counts were recorded for this clonotype. The chain uses TRBV5-1 and TRBJ2-7; 7 bases line up with TRBD1. Germline CDR1 reads SGHRS; CDR2 reads YFSETQ. The CDR3 is made up of 13 amino acids. V was pared by 0 bases and J by 5 bases, with 2 bases of the junction left unmatched. The chain's CDR3 is CASSLDRGHEQYF. The DNA of the CDR3 is TGCGCCAGCAGCTTGGACAGGGGCCACGAGCAGTACTTC.